The sequence of this T cell receptor (delta chain) was determined in a study of gamma-delta chains in newborns, infants, children. In this sample, this clone turned up a few times. A much larger clone lies one base from this, so it may be a read error. This CDR3 is also generated by other DNA sequences in the sample. TCRdb re-called clones from the reads using CATT. The sample comprises some 4,200 delta-chain clones, around 2.2% of which are singletons, and about 14% rests with the top ten. The sequenced sample consisted of blood. This TCR derives from a child who was a newborn, infant or young child, either healthy, febrile or measles-vaccinated (not recorded which).

In DNA form, the CDR3 reads TGTGCTCTTGGGGGCCTCCTGGGGGACTCCGGGTCCTGCACCGATAAACTCATCTTT. Its translation: CALGGLLGDSGSCTDKLIF. The V gene is TRDV1, the J gene TRDJ1; 8 bases agree with TRDD3. Germline V gene sequence: CDR1 TSWWSYY, CDR2 QGS. The CDR3 consists of 19 residues. The trim removed 4 bases at V and 1 base at J, leaving 17 bases unmatched.